This TCR beta chain was sequenced during a study of radiotherapy plus CTLA-4 blockade in lung cancer. People whose metastatic non-small-cell lung cancer was chemo-refractory got focal radiation along with CTLA-4 blockade by ipilimumab. Germline V CDR1 and CDR2: KGHSH, LQKENI. With 3 bases removed from V and 5 bases from J, the gap between germline ends came to 11 bases. CDR3 size: 14 residues. Sequenced by immunoSEQ multiplex PCR; TCRdb stores in-frame clones only, minus some. The sample includes 95,000 to 150,000 clones, about nine tenths of them seen just once. The TCR was taken from a human donor with non-small cell lung cancer that progressed on radiotherapy plus ipilimumab. Sequencing used peripheral blood, obtained from a patient treated with radiotherapy plus ipilimumab. The J gene is TRBJ1-5, the V gene TRBV18; D is unclear. The CDR3 sequence: CASSPAAKDQPQHF. CDR3 nucleotides: TGTGCCAGCTCACCGGCGGCCAAAGATCAGCCCCAGCATTTT.